This TCR beta chain came from a study of cytomegalovirus exposure and HLA in healthy donors. PCR used 60 Vbeta primers and 13 Jbeta primers. Only in-frame clones appear in the TCRdb table, and some are missing; sequencing was by immunoSEQ multiplex PCR. Here the sample spans some 190,000 clones, over 70% being singletons. Deletions cut 3 bases from V and 6 bases from J, with 12 bases between. The germline CDR1 and CDR2 sequences are MDHEN and SYDVKM. This CDR3 has 14 amino acids. This receptor was obtained from a boy between 2 and 10 years old in good health and CMV-seronegative. The material sequenced was PBMCs. This chain connects TRBV28 to TRBJ1-3; tentatively, D is TRBD1 (5 bases). Here the CDR3 reads CASSFLGGENTIYF. The CDR3 coding sequence is TGTGCCAGCAGTTTCCTGGGGGGAGAAAACACCATATATTTT.